Following are 2 T cell receptor beta chains from one sample sequenced in a study of early T cells in non-severe SARS-CoV-2 infection. TCRdb re-called the 5' RACE reads through MiXCR, storing one row per CDR3 protein. The data show over 55,000 distinct CDR3 sequences, roughly a tenth seen once. Sample: whole blood. The receptors stem from an adult who was a healthcare worker with PCR-confirmed SARS-CoV-2 infection or an uninfected control (not recorded which).

This clonotype was counted many times. V is TRBV20-1 and J is TRBJ2-3; 9 bases align to TRBD1. Germline V gene data show CDR1 as DFQATT and CDR2 as SNEGSKA (reference sequence). V shed 1 base and J 4 bases; nucleotides not matched to a gene: 6. The length of the CDR3 is 15 residues. This chain's CDR3 is CSARAEQGAADTQYF. The CDR3 DNA follows: TGCAGTGCTAGAGCCGAACAGGGGGCCGCAGATACGCAGTATTTT.

This clonotype was counted at least ten times. The chain links TRBV11-2 to TRBJ2-7, with 7 bases fitting TRBD1. There are 13 residues in the CDR3. V trimming: 7 bases; J trimming: 3 bases; junction bases outside the gene matches: 6. Germline CDR1 and CDR2: SGHAT and FQNNGV. The CDR3 reads CASTLDRNYEQYF. The DNA of the CDR3 is TGTGCCAGCACCTTGGACAGGAACTACGAGCAGTACTTC.